The clone carrying this TCR beta chain was observed at least ten times. Germline V lookup: CDR1 MNHEY, CDR2 SVGEGT. V lost 0 bases, J lost 0 bases, and 12 bases lay in between. CDR3 length: 16 residues. Researchers took RNA transcripts and amplified the TCR beta CDR3 regions from them. The study used the HTBI primer set for a first-round RT-PCR of the TCR CDR3. TCRdb re-derived calls from the multiplex PCR reads in MiXCR, one entry per CDR3 protein. Of around 690,000 distinct CDR3 sequences in the sample, more than 20% were seen once. This entry comes from a study of T cells in Graves' hyperthyroidism and ophthalmopathy.

This sequence was found in a man aged 25 to 45 with Graves' ophthalmopathy. The sequenced sample was blood. V and J are TRBV6-2 or TRBV6-3 and TRBJ2-7; TRBD2 is a possible D gene (5 bases). The CDR3 DNA is TGTGCCAGCAGTTACTCTCCCTGGAGGAGCTCCTACGAGCAGTACTTC. It codes for CASSYSPWRSSYEQYF.